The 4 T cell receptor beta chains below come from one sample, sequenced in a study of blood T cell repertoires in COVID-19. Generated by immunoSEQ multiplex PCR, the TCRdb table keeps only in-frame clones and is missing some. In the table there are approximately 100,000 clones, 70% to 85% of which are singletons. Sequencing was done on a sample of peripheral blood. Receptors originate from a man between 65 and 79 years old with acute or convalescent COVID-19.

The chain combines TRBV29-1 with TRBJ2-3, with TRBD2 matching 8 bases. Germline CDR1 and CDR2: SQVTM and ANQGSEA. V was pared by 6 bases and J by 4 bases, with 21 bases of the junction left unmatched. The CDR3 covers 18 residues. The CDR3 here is CSVGKKALLGGAADTQYF. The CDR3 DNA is TGCAGCGTGGGGAAGAAGGCTCTACTCGGGGGGGCCGCAGATACGCAGTATTTT.

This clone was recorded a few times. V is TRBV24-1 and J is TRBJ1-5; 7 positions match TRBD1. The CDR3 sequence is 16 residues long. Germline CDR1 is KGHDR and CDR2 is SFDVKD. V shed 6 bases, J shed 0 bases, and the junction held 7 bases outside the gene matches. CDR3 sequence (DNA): TGTGCCACCAGTAAGAGACAGGGATATAGCAATCAGCCCCAGCATTTT. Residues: CATSKRQGYSNQPQHF.

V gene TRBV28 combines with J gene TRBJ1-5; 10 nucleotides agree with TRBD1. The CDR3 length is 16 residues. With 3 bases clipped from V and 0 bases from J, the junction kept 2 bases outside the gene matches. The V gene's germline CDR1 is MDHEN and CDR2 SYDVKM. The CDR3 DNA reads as TGTGCCAGCAGTTTGGGGACAGGGGCTAGCAATCAGCCCCAGCATTTT. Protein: CASSLGTGASNQPQHF.

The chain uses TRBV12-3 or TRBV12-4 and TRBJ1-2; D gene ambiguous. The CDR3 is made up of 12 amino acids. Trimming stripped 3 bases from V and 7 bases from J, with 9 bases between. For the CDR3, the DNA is TGTGCCAGCAGTTTTGAGGAGGGTGGCTACACCTTC. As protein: CASSFEEGGYTF.